These 32 T cell receptor beta chains were all obtained from the same sample, sequenced in a study of fetal regulatory T cell absence and autoimmunity (dated by TCRdb to about 2017). The library was built by means of the immunoSEQ multiplex PCR assay. This immuneACCESS table, as held by TCRdb, lists in-frame sequences with V and J called but not all clones. Of the missing ones, under half trace to an unresolved V gene in checked studies; the others have no known cause. Within this sample are 95,000 or so clones, with 72% of them counted one time only. The top ten clones comprise 2% of the sample. Material: pancreas tissue. All receptors derive from a male donor with IPEX syndrome.

This clone was observed once. J is TRBJ1-2 and V is TRBV25-1; D ambiguous. The V end was cut by 10 bases, the J end by 5 bases, with 17 bases between. Germline-derived CDR1 and CDR2 are MGHDK and SYGVNS. The CDR3 has 13 amino acids. CDR3 DNA sequence: TGTGCCATCCATGGGAATGAAGGGTATGGCTACACCTTC. Its translation is CAIHGNEGYGYTF.

The chain links TRBV30 to TRBJ2-1; TRBD2 matches at 12 bases. The germline gives CDR1 GTSNPN, CDR2 SVGIG (reference sequence). The V and J ends lost 0 bases and 4 bases, in that order; junction bases with no gene match: 1. The CDR3 totals 15 residues. CDR3 in amino acids: CAWSVGTSGYNEQFF. The DNA of the CDR3 is TGTGCCTGGAGTGTGGGGACTAGCGGGTACAATGAGCAGTTCTTC.

The chain couples TRBV5-6 to TRBJ2-7; D is perhaps TRBD2 (6 bases). The CDR3 extends over 15 amino acids. Germline CDR1 and CDR2: SGHDT and YYEEEE. V lost 4 bases and J 5 bases, leaving 19 bases between the germline ends. CDR3 loop: CASSITGTPVDEQYF. The DNA for the CDR3 is TGTGCCAGCAGCATTACCGGGACTCCGGTCGACGAGCAGTACTTC.

V and J are TRBV6-5 and TRBJ1-2; 7 positions match TRBD1. Germline V gives CDR1 MNHEY, CDR2 SVGAGI. The CDR3 totals 14 residues. Trimming took 4 bases from V and 5 from J; bases not matched to a gene: 7. CDR3 in amino acids: CASSWGQTRYGYTF. In nucleotides, the CDR3 is TGTGCCAGCAGTTGGGGACAGACAAGATATGGCTACACCTTC.

The CDR3 loop is CASSLTRRPNEKLFF. The DNA for the CDR3 is TGTGCCAGCAGCTTGACTAGGCGGCCAAATGAAAAACTGTTTTTT. The V call is TRBV5-6, the J call TRBJ1-4, with D uncertain. The CDR3 has 15 amino acids. Trimming shortened V by 1 base and J by 5 bases, and 12 bases separated the two germline ends. Germline V lookup: CDR1 SGHDT, CDR2 YYEEEE.

The chain combines TRBV5-6 with TRBJ1-4; 7 positions match TRBD1. This CDR3 has 16 residues. CDR1 is SGHDT, CDR2 YYEEEE, per germline. With 3 bases clipped from V and 3 bases from J, the junction kept 8 bases outside the gene matches. This chain's CDR3 is CASSSGQQGSNEKLFF. DNA for the CDR3: TGTGCCAGCAGCTCGGGACAGCAGGGGTCTAATGAAAAACTGTTTTTT.

V gene TRBV30 combines with J gene TRBJ2-7; D ambiguous. The germline V and J ends were trimmed by 3 bases and 2 bases, with 11 bases remaining between them. CDR3 length: 13 amino acids. CDR1 and CDR2 (germline): GTSNPN, SVGIG (reference sequence). The CDR3 region is CAWRPRGTYEQYF. The CDR3 DNA follows: TGTGCCTGGAGACCCCGCGGCACCTACGAGCAGTACTTC. Filled out from reference TRBV30 and TRBJ2-7, the complete variable domain reads SQTIHQWPATLVQPVGSPLSLECTVEGTSNPNLYWYRQAAGRGLQLLFYSVGIGQISSEVPQNLSASRPQDRQFILSSKKLLLSDSGFYLCAWRPRGTYEQYFGPGTRLTVT.

As concerns this clone: The CDR3 does not close with the conserved phenylalanine or tryptophan, likely indicating a read error. The chain is built from TRBV30 and TRBJ1-1; D may be TRBD1 (6 bases). Germline CDR1 and CDR2: GTSNPN and SVGIG (reference sequence). V lost 4 bases, J lost 1 base, and 16 bases lay in between. The CDR3 length is 15 residues. CDR3 loop: CAWTRPGAGNTEAFL. CDR3 in DNA: TGTGCCTGGACCCGTCCGGGGGCGGGGAACACTGAAGCTTTCCTT.

The rearrangement joins TRBV7-9 to TRBJ2-2; 13 bases are a match to TRBD2. After removal of 1 base from V and 4 bases from J, the junction contained 0 bases not matched to a gene. Per the germline V gene, CDR1 is SEHNR and CDR2 is FQNEAQ (reference sequence). This CDR3 region has 16 residues. The CDR3 loop reads CASSLGTSGSTGELFF. The CDR3 DNA follows: TGTGCCAGCAGCTTAGGGACTAGCGGGAGCACCGGGGAGCTGTTTTTT. The entire variable domain, with the rest obtained from reference TRBV7-9 and TRBJ2-2, is as follows: DTGVSQNPRHKITKRGQNVTFRCDPISEHNRLYWYRQTLGQGPEFLTYFQNEAQLEKSRLLSDRFSAERPKGSFSTLEIQRTEQGDSAMYLCASSLGTSGSTGELFFGEGSRLTVL.

The genes are TRBV7-2 and TRBJ2-7, with 7 bases aligning to TRBD2. Germline CDR1 SGHTA, CDR2 FQGNSA. CDR3 size: 13 residues. The DNA for the CDR3 is TGTGCATCGCGACTAGCCAGCTCCTACGAGCAGTACTTC. Translation gives CASRLASSYEQYF.

V usage is TRBV27 and J usage is TRBJ1-2; 9 nucleotides agree with TRBD1. This CDR3 is 15 amino acids long. With V trimmed by 5 bases and J by 1 base, 5 bases remained unmatched. CDR1 is MNHEY, CDR2 SMNVEV, per germline (reference sequence). The DNA for the CDR3 is TGTGCCAGCAGTCCCCGGGACAGGGTTAACTATGGCTACACCTTC. This encodes CASSPRDRVNYGYTF.

This clone was detected only once. V gene TRBV11-2 combines with J gene TRBJ2-7, with D unclear. The CDR3 contains 12 residues. The V gene's germline CDR1 is SGHAT and CDR2 FQNNGV. The V end lost 0 bases, the J end lost 5 bases, and 5 bases lay between the germline ends. Here the CDR3 DNA reads TGTGCCAGCAGCTTAGAGTTGAACGAGCAGTACTTC. Translated: CASSLELNEQYF.

This chain links TRBV4-1 with TRBJ2-7, with TRBD2 identical over 12 bases. This CDR3 comprises 17 residues. Unmatched junction bases numbered 9, after V lost 0 bases and J lost 6 bases. The germline V gene encodes CDR1 MGHRA and CDR2 YSYEKL. The chain's CDR3 is CASSQEGTSGPWGEQYF. The CDR3 bases are TGCGCCAGCAGCCAAGAAGGGACTAGCGGGCCCTGGGGCGAGCAGTACTTC.

The V and J genes are TRBV6-1 and TRBJ2-7; tentative D call: TRBD1 (6 bases). The CDR3 runs to 14 residues. The germline CDR1 and CDR2 sequences are MNHNS and SASEGT. Trimming removed 4 bases from V and 7 bases from J, with 17 bases in between. The CDR3, as DNA: TGTGCCAGCAGTGCTCAAATGACAGGCCCTGAGCAGTACTTC. Amino acids: CASSAQMTGPEQYF.

Comment on this clone: This specimen includes other DNA sequences encoding the same CDR3. This sequence joins TRBV7-9 and TRBJ1-5; the match to TRBD1 covers 7 bases. Germline V CDR1 and CDR2: SEHNR, FQNEAQ (reference sequence). The CDR3 has 13 amino acids. Losses at the gene ends were 2 bases for V and 7 bases for J; bases not matched to a gene: 2. The CDR3 sequence is CASSLQGGQPQHF. The CDR3 coding sequence is TGTGCCAGCAGCTTACAGGGGGGGCAGCCCCAGCATTTT.

This clone was seen more than once but under ten times. The rearrangement joins TRBV7-9 to TRBJ2-1; D possibly corresponds to TRBD2 (6 bases). CDR3 size: 12 residues. Trimming took 7 bases from V and 7 from J, leaving 11 bases between them. The germline V gene encodes CDR1 SEHNR and CDR2 FQNEAQ (reference sequence). The CDR3 DNA follows: TGTGCCAGCACTTACGGGGGAAATGAGCAGTTCTTC. It specifies CASTYGGNEQFF. The variable domain in full, completed from reference TRBV7-9 and TRBJ2-1, reads DTGVSQNPRHKITKRGQNVTFRCDPISEHNRLYWYRQTLGQGPEFLTYFQNEAQLEKSRLLSDRFSAERPKGSFSTLEIQRTEQGDSAMYLCASTYGGNEQFFGPGTRLTVL.

The V and J genes are TRBV27 and TRBJ1-1; D is unclear. V shed 7 bases and J shed 2 bases, with 5 bases lying between them. Germline values: CDR1 MNHEY, CDR2 SMNVEV (reference sequence). The CDR3 runs 11 residues. This chain's CDR3 is CASISNTEAFF. The CDR3 bases are TGTGCCAGCATTAGTAACACTGAAGCTTTCTTT.

The V gene is TRBV7-2, the J gene TRBJ1-6, with D hard to call. The CDR3 spans 13 residues. Germline assignment: CDR1 SGHTA and CDR2 FQGNSA. With 5 bases removed from V and 10 bases from J, the gap between germline ends came to 12 bases. CDR3 in DNA: TGTGCCAGCAGCCTTACGGGGTACTCACCCCTCCACTTT. It specifies CASSLTGYSPLHF.

V and J are TRBV7-9 and TRBJ2-3; TRBD2 matches at 8 bases. Unmatched junction bases numbered 8, after V lost 2 bases and J lost 4 bases. The CDR3 loop spans 16 amino acids. The germline CDR1 and CDR2 sequences are SEHNR and FQNEAQ (reference sequence). The CDR3 DNA is TGTGCCAGCAGCTTAATTGGCGGGGGGCCCCCAGATACGCAGTATTTT. Residues: CASSLIGGGPPDTQYF.

The V call is TRBV18, the J call TRBJ2-2, with D possibly TRBD1 on 5 matching bases. Germline V gives CDR1 KGHSH, CDR2 LQKENI. This CDR3 region has 15 residues. Between the trimmed V and J ends, which lost 2 bases and 3 bases, there was a span of 10 bases. The CDR3 DNA reads as TGTGCCAGCTCACCATCCAGGGCCGACACCGGGGAGCTGTTTTTT. Encoded protein: CASSPSRADTGELFF. The full variable domain, its missing parts supplied by reference TRBV18 and TRBJ2-2, is NAGVMQNPRHLVRRRGQEARLRCSPMKGHSHVYWYRQLPEEGLKFMVYLQKENIIDESGMPKERFSAEFPKEGPSILRIQQVVRGDSAAYFCASSPSRADTGELFFGEGSRLTVL.

A single count supports this clone. The V call is TRBV15, the J call TRBJ1-4; D is unresolved. This CDR3 spans 19 amino acids. Germline-derived CDR1 and CDR2 are LNHNV and YYDKDF (reference sequence). V lost 0 bases to trimming and J lost 8 bases, with 25 bases between them. Here the CDR3 reads CATSRDTFGRQPHWEKLFF. The CDR3 DNA is TGTGCCACCAGCAGAGATACCTTCGGGAGGCAGCCGCATTGGGAAAAACTGTTTTTT.

The chain couples TRBV7-4 to TRBJ2-5, with unresolved D. The CDR3 covers 13 residues. V lost 5 bases and J 1 base, leaving 8 bases between the germline ends. Germline CDR1 reads SGHVT; CDR2 reads SQSDAQ. The CDR3 region is CASSPKGQETQYF. Written as DNA, the CDR3 is TGTGCCAGCAGCCCAAAGGGCCAAGAGACCCAGTACTTC.

The chain employs TRBV7-9 and TRBJ2-5; 7 nucleotides match TRBD1. Germline CDR1 and CDR2: SEHNR and FQNEAQ (reference sequence). This CDR3 has 16 amino acids. The CDR3 DNA is TGTGCGAGCGTGCTCCGGGGACAGTCTGTTCAAGAGACCCAGTACTTC. Residues: CASVLRGQSVQETQYF. The full variable domain, completed using reference TRBV7-9 and TRBJ2-5, is DTGVSQNPRHKITKRGQNVTFRCDPISEHNRLYWYRQTLGQGPEFLTYFQNEAQLEKSRLLSDRFSAERPKGSFSTLEIQRTEQGDSAMYLCASVLRGQSVQETQYFGPGTRLLVL.

The chain links TRBV10-2 to TRBJ2-3; the D gene is possibly TRBD2 (5 bases). Trimming took off 6 bases at V and 0 bases at J, with 10 bases between the two ends. Per the germline V gene, CDR1 is WSHSY and CDR2 is SAAADI. The CDR3 length is 14 residues. CDR3 DNA sequence: TGCGCCAGCAGAGGACTGTTCAGCACAGATACGCAGTATTTT. This codes for CASRGLFSTDTQYF.

The genes are TRBV11-2 and TRBJ2-1; D is uncertain. The germline CDR1 and CDR2 sequences are SGHAT and FQNNGV. The CDR3 length is 12 residues. V lost 2 bases and J lost 8, with 7 bases in between. CDR3 loop: CASSLFIDEQFF. The DNA for the CDR3 is TGTGCCAGCAGCTTATTCATCGATGAGCAGTTCTTC. Looking up the rest from reference TRBV11-2 and TRBJ2-1 gives the full variable domain: EAGVAQSPRYKIIEKRQSVAFWCNPISGHATLYWYQQILGQGPKLLIQFQNNGVVDDSQLPKDRFSAERLKGVDSTLKIQPAKLEDSAVYLCASSLFIDEQFFGPGTRLTVL.

The chain links TRBV7-6 to TRBJ1-1; 8 bases are shared with TRBD1. Per germline, CDR1 SGHVS and CDR2 FNYEAQ. Unmatched junction bases numbered 8, after V lost 3 bases and J lost 5 bases. The CDR3 is made up of 15 amino acids. CDR3 region: CASSFRPRGQTEAFF. CDR3 bases: TGTGCCAGCAGCTTTAGACCCAGGGGGCAGACTGAAGCTTTCTTT.

The chain has TRBV6-5 and TRBJ2-2; the match to TRBD1 covers 9 bases. Germline lookup yields CDR1 MNHEY and CDR2 SVGAGI. V lost 5 bases, J lost 4 bases, and 5 bases stayed unmatched. The CDR3 length is 15 residues. Written as DNA, the CDR3 is TGTGCCAGCAGTCCCGGGACAGGGAGCACCGGGGAGCTGTTTTTT. As protein: CASSPGTGSTGELFF.

CDR3 in amino acids: CASRIRAGRGNGYTF. CDR3 nucleotide sequence: TGTGCCAGCAGGATCAGGGCGGGCAGGGGCAATGGCTACACCTTC. This chain joins TRBV2 and TRBJ1-2; perhaps TRBD1 as D (6 bases). The CDR3 totals 15 residues. Trimming pared 6 bases from V and 6 bases from J, leaving 20 bases between. Germline V gives CDR1 SNHLY, CDR2 FYNNEI.

The chain has TRBV6-5 and TRBJ1-5, with TRBD1 as a possible D gene (5 bases). Per germline, CDR1 MNHEY and CDR2 SVGAGI. V gave up 0 bases and J gave up 1 base, with 7 bases separating them. This CDR3 comprises 15 residues. The DNA for the CDR3 is TGTGCCAGCAGTTACTCGAGGGGAAGCAATCAGCCCCAGCATTTT. The encoded protein is CASSYSRGSNQPQHF.

The chain uses TRBV25-1 and TRBJ1-1; no definite D call. V dropped 0 bases and J dropped 1 base, with 9 bases sitting between them. This CDR3 is built from 15 residues. The germline V gene has CDR1 MGHDK and CDR2 SYGVNS. The CDR3 here is CASSEYFPGNTEAFF. The CDR3 bases are TGTGCCAGCAGTGAATATTTTCCAGGGAACACTGAAGCTTTCTTT.

The chain has TRBV7-9 and TRBJ1-1; D unclear. V dropped 4 bases and J dropped 0 bases, with 9 bases sitting between them. Germline assignment: CDR1 SEHNR and CDR2 FQNEAQ (reference sequence). The CDR3 covers 14 residues. The CDR3 sequence: CASSSSDLNTEAFF. For the CDR3, the DNA is TGTGCCAGCAGCTCCTCAGACTTGAACACTGAAGCTTTCTTT. The full variable domain, in which reference TRBV7-9 and TRBJ1-1 provide the parts outside the CDR3, is DTGVSQNPRHKITKRGQNVTFRCDPISEHNRLYWYRQTLGQGPEFLTYFQNEAQLEKSRLLSDRFSAERPKGSFSTLEIQRTEQGDSAMYLCASSSSDLNTEAFFGQGTRLTVV.

The V gene is TRBV25-1, the J gene TRBJ2-3; 7 nucleotides line up with TRBD2. The CDR3 totals 15 residues. The V segment lost 2 bases and the J segment 4 bases; nucleotides outside the gene matches: 6. The germline V gene has CDR1 MGHDK and CDR2 SYGVNS. Here the CDR3 DNA reads TGTGCCAGCAGTGAACTCGGACTAGGGGCAGATACGCAGTATTTT. As protein: CASSELGLGADTQYF.